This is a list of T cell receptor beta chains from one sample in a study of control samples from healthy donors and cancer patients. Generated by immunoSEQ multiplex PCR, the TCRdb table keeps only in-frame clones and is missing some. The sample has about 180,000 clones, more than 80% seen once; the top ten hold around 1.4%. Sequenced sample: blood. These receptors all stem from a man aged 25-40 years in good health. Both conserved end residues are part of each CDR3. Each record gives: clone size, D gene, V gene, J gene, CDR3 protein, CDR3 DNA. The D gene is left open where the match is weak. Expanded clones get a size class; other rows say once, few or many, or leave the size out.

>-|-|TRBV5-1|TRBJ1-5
CASSLRGDVQPQHF
TGCGCCAGCAGCTTGCGGGGGGACGTTCAGCCCCAGCATTTT
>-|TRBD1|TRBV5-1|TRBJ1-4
CASSRGYRDSNEKLFF
TGCGCCAGCAGCAGAGGCTATCGGGACAGCAATGAAAAACTGTTTTTT
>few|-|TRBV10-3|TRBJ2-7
CAISEEGRGYEQYF
TGTGCCATCAGTGAGGAGGGCAGGGGTTACGAGCAGTACTTC
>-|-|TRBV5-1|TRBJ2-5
CASSLGRIQETQYF
TGCGCCAGCAGCTTGGGACGGATCCAAGAGACCCAGTACTTC
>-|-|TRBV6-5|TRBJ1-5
CASRVRDGQPQHF
TGTGCCAGCAGGGTCAGGGATGGGCAGCCCCAGCATTTT
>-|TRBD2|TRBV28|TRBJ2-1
CASSPGGSAIDEQFF
TGTGCCAGCAGTCCGGGCGGGAGCGCCATAGACGAGCAGTTCTTC
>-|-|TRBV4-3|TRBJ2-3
CASSQDVSASTDTQYF
TGCGCCAGCAGCCAAGATGTTAGCGCTAGCACAGATACGCAGTATTTT
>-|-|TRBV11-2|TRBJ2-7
CASSLDTPRGEQYF
TGTGCCAGCAGCTTAGACACTCCCCGCGGCGAGCAGTACTTC
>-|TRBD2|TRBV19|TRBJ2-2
CASSPGLAAGELFF
TGTGCCAGTAGCCCGGGACTAGCGGCCGGGGAGCTGTTTTTT
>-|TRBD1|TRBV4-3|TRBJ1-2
CASSQADRGRGYTF
TGCGCCAGCAGCCAGGCGGACAGGGGGCGAGGCTACACCTTC
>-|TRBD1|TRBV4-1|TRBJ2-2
CASSQAYTGGSGELFF
TGCGCCAGCAGCCAAGCGTACACAGGGGGGTCGGGGGAGCTGTTTTTT
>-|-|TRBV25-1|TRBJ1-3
CASSESGRELSGNTIYF
TGTGCCAGCAGTGAATCTGGTCGGGAACTCTCTGGAAACACCATATATTTT
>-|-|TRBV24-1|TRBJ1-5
CATSVAGGGGNQPQHF
TGTGCCACCAGTGTCGCCGGGGGGGGCGGAAATCAGCCCCAGCATTTT
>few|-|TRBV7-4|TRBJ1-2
CASSLGGYTF
TGTGCCAGCAGCTTAGGTGGCTACACCTTC
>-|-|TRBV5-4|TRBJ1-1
CASTDTLGNTEAFF
TGTGCCAGCACAGACACCCTTGGGAACACTGAAGCTTTCTTT
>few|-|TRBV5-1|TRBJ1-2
CASSLDAVNYGYTF
TGCGCCAGCAGCTTGGACGCCGTGAACTATGGCTACACCTTC
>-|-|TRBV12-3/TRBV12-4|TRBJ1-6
CASSFLGNSPLHF
TGTGCCAGCAGTTTTCTCGGTAATTCACCCCTCCACTTT
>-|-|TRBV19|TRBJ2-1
CASSMIFGENEQFF
TGTGCCAGTAGTATGATTTTCGGGGAGAATGAGCAGTTCTTC
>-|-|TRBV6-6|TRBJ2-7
CASSYERATYEQYF
TGTGCCAGCAGTTACGAGAGGGCCACCTACGAGCAGTACTTC
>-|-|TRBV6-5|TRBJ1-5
CASSYSGVGLEPQHF
TGTGCCAGCAGTTACTCGGGGGTCGGCTTGGAGCCCCAGCATTTT